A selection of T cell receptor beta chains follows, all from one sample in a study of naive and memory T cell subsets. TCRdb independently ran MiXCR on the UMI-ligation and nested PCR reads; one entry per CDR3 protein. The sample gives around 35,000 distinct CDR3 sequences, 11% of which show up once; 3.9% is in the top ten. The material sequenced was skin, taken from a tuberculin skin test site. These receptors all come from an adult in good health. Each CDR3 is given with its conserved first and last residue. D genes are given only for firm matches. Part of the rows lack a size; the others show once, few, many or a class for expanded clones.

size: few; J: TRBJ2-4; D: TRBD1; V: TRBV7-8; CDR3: CASSLYEGAAKNIQYF; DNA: TGTGCCAGCAGCTTATACGAGGGGGCGGCCAAAAACATTCAGTACTTC
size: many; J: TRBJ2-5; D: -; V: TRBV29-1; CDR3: CSVVRQWETQYF; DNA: TGCAGCGTTGTTCGGCAGTGGGAGACCCAGTACTTC
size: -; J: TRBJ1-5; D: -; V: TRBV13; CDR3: CASSSGINQPQHF; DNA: TGTGCCAGCAGCTCAGGTATCAATCAGCCCCAGCATTTT
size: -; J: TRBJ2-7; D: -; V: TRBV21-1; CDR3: CASSKRGSASYEQYF; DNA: TGTGCCAGCAGCAAGAGAGGCTCGGCCTCCTACGAGCAGTACTTC
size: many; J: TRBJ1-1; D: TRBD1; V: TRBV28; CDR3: CASSYPDRVTEAFF; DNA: TGTGCCAGCAGTTACCCGGACAGGGTCACTGAAGCTTTCTTT
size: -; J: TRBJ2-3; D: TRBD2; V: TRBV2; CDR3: CASSQGASGSTDTQYF; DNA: TGTGCCAGCAGCCAAGGTGCTAGCGGCAGCACAGATACGCAGTATTTT
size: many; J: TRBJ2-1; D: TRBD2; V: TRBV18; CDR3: CASSPGASGVQFF; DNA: TGTGCCAGCTCACCTGGTGCTAGCGGAGTGCAGTTCTTC
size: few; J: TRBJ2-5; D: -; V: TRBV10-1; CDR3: CASSRSPNQETQYF; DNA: TGCGCCAGCAGCAGGTCTCCCAACCAAGAGACCCAGTACTTC
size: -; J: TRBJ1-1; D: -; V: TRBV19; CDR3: CASSRWGVDTEAFF; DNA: TGTGCCAGTAGTCGGTGGGGTGTCGACACTGAAGCTTTCTTT
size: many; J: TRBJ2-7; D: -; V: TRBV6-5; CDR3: CASSYSVSNNYEQYF; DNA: TGTGCCAGCAGTTACTCGGTGAGCAACAACTACGAGCAGTACTTC
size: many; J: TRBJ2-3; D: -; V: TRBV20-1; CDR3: CSARLRIRDTQYF; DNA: TGCAGTGCTAGACTCCGGATCAGAGATACGCAGTATTTT
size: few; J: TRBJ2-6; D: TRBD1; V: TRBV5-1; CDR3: CASSWGRDRDSSGANVLTF; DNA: TGCGCCAGCAGCTGGGGAAGGGACAGGGATAGCTCTGGGGCCAACGTCCTGACTTTC
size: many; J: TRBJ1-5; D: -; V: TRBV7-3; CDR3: CASSLGGPNQPQHF; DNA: TGTGCCAGCAGCTTAGGGGGGCCCAATCAGCCCCAGCATTTT
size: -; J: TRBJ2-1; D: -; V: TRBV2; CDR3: CASSGGPGAIYNEQFF; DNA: TGTGCCAGCAGTGGGGGCCCGGGAGCGATCTACAATGAGCAGTTCTTC
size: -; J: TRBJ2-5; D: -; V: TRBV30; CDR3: CAWSRRRQETQYF; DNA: TGTGCCTGGAGTCGACGGAGGCAAGAGACCCAGTACTTC
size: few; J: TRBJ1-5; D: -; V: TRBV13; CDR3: CASSLRGIVNQPQHF; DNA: TGTGCCAGCAGCTTGAGGGGAATCGTCAATCAGCCCCAGCATTTT
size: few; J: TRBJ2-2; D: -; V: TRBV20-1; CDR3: CSARAALASTGELFF; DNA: TGCAGTGCTAGGGCGGCACTAGCAAGCACCGGGGAGCTGTTTTTT
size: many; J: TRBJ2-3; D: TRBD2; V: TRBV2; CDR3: CASSDFAGGADTQYF; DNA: TGTGCCAGCAGTGATTTCGCGGGGGGGGCAGATACGCAGTATTTT
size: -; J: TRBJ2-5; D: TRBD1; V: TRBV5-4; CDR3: CASSAQGATETQYF; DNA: TGTGCCAGCAGCGCACAGGGGGCGACCGAGACCCAGTACTTC
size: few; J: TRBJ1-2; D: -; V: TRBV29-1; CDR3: CSVAREWYGYTF; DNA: TGCAGCGTTGCCAGGGAATGGTATGGCTACACCTTC
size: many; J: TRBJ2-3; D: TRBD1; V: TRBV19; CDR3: CASSSGTGGPYRLDTQYF; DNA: TGTGCCAGTAGTTCCGGGACAGGGGGCCCGTATCGGTTAGATACGCAGTATTTT
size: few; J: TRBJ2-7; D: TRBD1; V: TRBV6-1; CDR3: CASSVPRGSYEQYF; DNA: TGTGCCAGCAGCGTTCCCAGGGGGTCCTACGAGCAGTACTTC
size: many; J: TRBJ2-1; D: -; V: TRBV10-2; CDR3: CASSESGGPLGEQFF; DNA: TGCGCCAGCAGTGAGTCCGGGGGACCACTCGGTGAGCAGTTCTTC
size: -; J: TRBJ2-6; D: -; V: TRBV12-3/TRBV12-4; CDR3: CASRNPRISGANVLTF; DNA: TGTGCCAGCAGAAATCCGAGGATCTCTGGGGCCAACGTCCTGACTTTC
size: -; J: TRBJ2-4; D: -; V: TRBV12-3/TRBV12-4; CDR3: CASSSEGRAYNIQYF; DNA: TGTGCCAGCAGTTCGGAGGGACGGGCGTACAACATTCAGTACTTC
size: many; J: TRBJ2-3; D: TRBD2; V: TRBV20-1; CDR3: CSAILAVPDTQYF; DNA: TGCAGTGCTATACTAGCGGTCCCAGATACGCAGTATTTT
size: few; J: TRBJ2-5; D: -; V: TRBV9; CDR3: CASSVSGGQYQETQYF; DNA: TGTGCCAGCAGCGTATCTGGGGGTCAGTACCAAGAGACCCAGTACTTC
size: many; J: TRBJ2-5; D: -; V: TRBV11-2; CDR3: CASSVVPKETQYF; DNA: TGTGCCAGCAGCGTAGTTCCCAAGGAGACCCAGTACTTC
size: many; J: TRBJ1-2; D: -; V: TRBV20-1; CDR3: CSASQDYGYGYTF; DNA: TGCAGTGCTAGCCAGGATTATGGCTATGGCTACACCTTC
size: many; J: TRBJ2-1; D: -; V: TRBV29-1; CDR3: CSVDPRRNNEQFF; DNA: TGCAGCGTTGACCCTCGGCGGAACAATGAGCAGTTCTTC
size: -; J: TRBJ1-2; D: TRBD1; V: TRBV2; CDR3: CASSEFETGVGYTF; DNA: TGTGCCAGCAGTGAATTTGAGACAGGGGTTGGCTACACCTTC
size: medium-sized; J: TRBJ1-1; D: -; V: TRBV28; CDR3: CASSQRQAMSEAFF; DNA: TGTGCCAGCAGCCAAAGACAGGCGATGAGTGAAGCTTTCTTT